The 13 T cell receptor beta chains in this list originate from one sample, sequenced in a study of Graves' ophthalmopathy and Graves' hyperthyroidism. RNA transcripts yielded amplified TCR beta CDR3 regions. Amplification began with first-round RT-PCR using HTBI primers, then second-round multiplex PCR was performed. TCRdb redid the calling of the multiplex PCR reads with MiXCR, one entry per CDR3 protein. Of around 1,200,000 distinct CDR3 sequences detected, 36% appear once; the ten largest clones hold around 10%. What was sequenced was peripheral blood or thyroid tissue (not recorded which). All receptors come from an adult man with Graves' hyperthyroidism.

This clonotype occurred many times. The V call is TRBV10-3, the J call TRBJ1-4; possibly TRBD1 for D (5 bases). V was trimmed by 4 bases and J by 12 bases, leaving 12 bases between them. The V gene's germline CDR1 is ENHRY and CDR2 SYGVKD. CDR3 length equals 12 residues. CDR3 in amino acids: CAISGPLTELFF. CDR3 sequence (DNA): TGTGCCATCAGTGGCCCCCTGACAGAACTGTTTTTT.

This clonotype was seen a few times. The CDR3 sequence: CASSLFVGQGYTF. The CDR3, as DNA: TGTGCCAGCAGTTTGTTCGTGGGGCAAGGCTACACCTTC. The chain links TRBV28 to TRBJ1-2; TRBD1 is a possible D gene (5 bases). In germline, CDR1 is MDHEN, CDR2 SYDVKM. The length of the CDR3 is 13 residues. V was trimmed by 3 bases and J by 8 bases, leaving 13 bases between them.

The CDR3 DNA reads as TGCAGCGTTGCCAGTCTGACAGATACGCAGTATTTT. This codes for CSVASLTDTQYF. The chain uses TRBV29-1 and TRBJ2-3, with unresolved D. Trimming removed 4 bases from V and 3 bases from J, with 8 bases in between. The CDR3 has 12 residues. CDR1 is SQVTM and CDR2 is ANQGSEA in the germline V gene.

The V call is TRBV7-9, the J call TRBJ1-4; D not resolved. Trimming took 0 bases from V and 8 from J, leaving 13 bases between them. CDR1 and CDR2 from the germline V gene are SEHNR and FQNEAQ (reference sequence). CDR3 length: 15 amino acids. The CDR3 DNA reads as TGTGCCAGCAGCTTAGCACCCTGGCCCGAAGAAAAACTGTTTTTT. Translation: CASSLAPWPEEKLFF.

This clonotype was seen just once. This chain connects TRBV10-2 to TRBJ2-2; 12 nucleotides align to TRBD2. The V gene end was trimmed by 4 bases and the J gene end by 0 bases; junction bases not matched to a gene: 0. CDR3 length: 16 residues. CDR1 is WSHSY and CDR2 is SAAADI in the germline V gene. The CDR3 coding sequence is TGCGCCAGCAGTGGGACTAGCGGGGCGAACACCGGGGAGCTGTTTTTT. This sequence encodes CASSGTSGANTGELFF.

This chain connects TRBV9 to TRBJ2-7, with 7 nucleotides matching TRBD1. Germline V gives CDR1 SGDLS, CDR2 YYNGEE. V trimming: 3 bases; J trimming: 1 base; junction bases outside the gene matches: 10. This CDR3 region has 16 residues. CDR3: CASSEEDGQASYEQYF. The DNA of the CDR3 is TGTGCCAGCAGCGAAGAGGATGGACAGGCTTCCTACGAGCAGTACTTC.

There are a few counts of this clonotype. The chain uses TRBV4-1 and TRBJ2-5; D unresolved. The CDR3 has 15 residues. Trimming left V 2 bases short and J 3 bases short, with 13 bases between. Germline V gene sequence: CDR1 MGHRA, CDR2 YSYEKL. The CDR3 loop is CASSQKQAAKETQYF. The CDR3 coding sequence is TGCGCCAGCAGCCAAAAGCAGGCGGCAAAAGAGACCCAGTACTTC.

This clonotype was seen more than once but under ten times. The chain uses TRBV10-3 and TRBJ1-6; maybe TRBD1 (6 bases). V shed 8 bases and J shed 8 bases, with 13 bases lying between them. The CDR3 extends over 13 amino acids. Per the germline V gene, CDR1 is ENHRY and CDR2 is SYGVKD. The CDR3 is CAIRTGRDSPLHF. CDR3 nucleotide sequence: TGTGCCATCCGAACAGGGAGAGATTCACCCCTCCACTTT.

V is TRBV29-1 and J is TRBJ2-2; D unclear. V shed 6 bases and J shed 6 bases, with 5 bases lying between them. CDR1 and CDR2 from the germline V gene are SQVTM and ANQGSEA. This CDR3 spans 10 amino acids. Written as DNA, the CDR3 is TGCAGCGTCCTGCCCGGGGAGCTGTTTTTT. The encoded protein is CSVLPGELFF.

This clonotype was counted ten times or more. The V and J genes are TRBV7-9 and TRBJ2-5; perhaps TRBD2 as D (6 bases). Germline assignment: CDR1 SEHNR and CDR2 FQNEAQ (reference sequence). V was shortened by 5 bases and J by 5 bases, with 15 bases between the two germline ends. The CDR3 has 14 amino acids. For the CDR3, the DNA is TGTGCCAGCAGCCGGACGGGACTTTTGGAGACCCAGTACTTC. Its protein product is CASSRTGLLETQYF. Variable domain in full (rest from reference TRBV7-9 and TRBJ2-5): DTGVSQNPRHKITKRGQNVTFRCDPISEHNRLYWYRQTLGQGPEFLTYFQNEAQLEKSRLLSDRFSAERPKGSFSTLEIQRTEQGDSAMYLCASSRTGLLETQYFGPGTRLLVL.

In the case of this clonotype: A read error may be the cause here, since a much bigger clone is one base away. It is likely a read error, because the conserved phenylalanine at the end of the CDR3 is missing. The chain recombines TRBV7-8 with TRBJ2-5, with D uncertain. The CDR3 consists of 14 residues. CDR1 and CDR2 from the germline V gene are SGHVS and FQNEAQ. V was cut by 7 bases and J by 9 bases, with 21 bases left in between. CDR3 sequence reads: CASTPRSPSAAQYL. The CDR3 DNA reads TGTGCCAGCACCCCTCGCTCCCCGTCGGCGGCCCAGTACCTC.

The chain joins TRBV29-1 to TRBJ1-5, with 8 bases matching TRBD1. J lost 11 bases, V lost 6 bases, and 15 bases had no gene match. The germline gives CDR1 SQVTM, CDR2 ANQGSEA. The CDR3 is 14 amino acids. This CDR3 is CSVGDRGGTETQHF. The CDR3 DNA reads TGCAGCGTCGGAGACAGGGGCGGGACGGAGACCCAGCATTTT.

This clonotype has a count of ten or more. The J gene is TRBJ1-1, the V gene TRBV7-9, with D possibly being TRBD1 (6 bases). The CDR3 has 13 amino acids. V lost 4 bases and J 11 bases, leaving 17 bases between the germline ends. Germline assignment: CDR1 SEHNR and CDR2 FQNEAQ (reference sequence). As DNA, the CDR3 is TGTGCCAGCAGCTGGGGACACCCTAGAGGGGCTTTCTTT. It is translated as CASSWGHPRGAFF. The entire variable domain, with the rest obtained from reference TRBV7-9 and TRBJ1-1, is as follows: DTGVSQNPRHKITKRGQNVTFRCDPISEHNRLYWYRQTLGQGPEFLTYFQNEAQLEKSRLLSDRFSAERPKGSFSTLEIQRTEQGDSAMYLCASSWGHPRGAFFGQGTRLTVV.